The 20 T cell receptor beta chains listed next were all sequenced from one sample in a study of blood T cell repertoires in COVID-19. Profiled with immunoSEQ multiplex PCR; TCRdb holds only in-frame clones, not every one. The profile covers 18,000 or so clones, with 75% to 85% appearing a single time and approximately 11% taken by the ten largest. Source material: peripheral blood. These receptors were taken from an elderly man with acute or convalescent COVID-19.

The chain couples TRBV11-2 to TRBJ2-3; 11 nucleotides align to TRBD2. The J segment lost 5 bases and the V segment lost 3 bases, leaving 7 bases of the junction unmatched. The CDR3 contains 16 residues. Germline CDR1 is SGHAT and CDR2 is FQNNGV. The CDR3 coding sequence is TGTGCCAGCAGCTTTAATAGCGGGGGGGCCCAAGATACGCAGTATTTT. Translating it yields CASSFNSGGAQDTQYF.

CDR3 in DNA: TGTGCCAGCAGTTCCCGACCTACCGGGGGCACTGAAGCTTTCTTT. Translating it yields CASSSRPTGGTEAFF. V is TRBV6-5 and J is TRBJ1-1, with a weak D call TRBD1 (5 bases). Trimming left V 4 bases short and J 4 bases short, with 16 bases between. The CDR3 is made up of 15 amino acids. CDR1 and CDR2 from the germline V gene are MNHEY and SVGAGI.

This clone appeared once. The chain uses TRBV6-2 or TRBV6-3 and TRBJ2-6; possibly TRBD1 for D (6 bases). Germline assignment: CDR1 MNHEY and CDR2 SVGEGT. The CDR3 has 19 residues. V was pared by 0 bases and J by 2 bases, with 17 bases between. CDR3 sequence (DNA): TGTGCCAGCAGTTACTCGCTTTGGGGGCGTAATGCTGGGGCCAACGTCCTGACTTTC. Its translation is CASSYSLWGRNAGANVLTF.

The CDR3 nucleotides read TGCGCCAGCAGCTTGGCCCCCCAGACAGTCACAGATACGCAGTATTTT. Protein product: CASSLAPQTVTDTQYF. The genes are TRBV5-1 and TRBJ2-3; possibly TRBD1 for D (5 bases). Between the trimmed V and J ends, which lost 0 bases and 2 bases, there was a span of 13 bases. The CDR3 runs 16 residues. The V gene's germline CDR1 is SGHRS and CDR2 YFSETQ.

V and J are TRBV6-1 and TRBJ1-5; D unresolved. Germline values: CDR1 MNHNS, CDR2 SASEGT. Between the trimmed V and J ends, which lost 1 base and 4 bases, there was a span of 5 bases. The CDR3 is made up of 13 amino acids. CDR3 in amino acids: CASSEGRNQPQHF. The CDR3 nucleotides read TGTGCCAGCAGTGAAGGCAGAAATCAGCCCCAGCATTTT.

CDR3 region: CASSSPNVLETQYF. The CDR3 region has the DNA TGTGCCAGTAGTTCCCCAAACGTACTAGAGACCCAGTACTTC. The rearrangement joins TRBV19 to TRBJ2-5, with D unresolved. The CDR3 extends over 14 amino acids. Trimming stripped 5 bases from V and 4 bases from J, with 14 bases between. CDR1 and CDR2 from the germline V gene are LNHDA and SQIVND (reference sequence).

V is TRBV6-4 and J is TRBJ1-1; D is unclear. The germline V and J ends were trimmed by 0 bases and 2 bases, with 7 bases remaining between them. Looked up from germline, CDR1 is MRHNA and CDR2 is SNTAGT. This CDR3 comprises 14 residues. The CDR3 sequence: CASSDSSRNTEAFF. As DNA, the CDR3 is TGTGCCAGCAGTGACTCGAGCCGTAACACTGAAGCTTTCTTT.

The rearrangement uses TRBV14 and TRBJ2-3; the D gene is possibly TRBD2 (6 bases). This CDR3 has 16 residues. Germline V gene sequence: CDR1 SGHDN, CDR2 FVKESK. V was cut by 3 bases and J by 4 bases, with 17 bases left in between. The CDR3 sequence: CASSQGLGNPSDTQYF. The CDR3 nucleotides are TGTGCCAGCAGCCAGGGACTGGGCAATCCATCAGATACGCAGTATTTT.

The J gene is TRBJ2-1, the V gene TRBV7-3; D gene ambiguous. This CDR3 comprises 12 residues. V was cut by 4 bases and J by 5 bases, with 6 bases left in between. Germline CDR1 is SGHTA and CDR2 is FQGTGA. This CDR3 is CASSSIDNEQFF. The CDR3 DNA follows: TGTGCCAGCAGCTCTATCGACAATGAGCAGTTCTTC.

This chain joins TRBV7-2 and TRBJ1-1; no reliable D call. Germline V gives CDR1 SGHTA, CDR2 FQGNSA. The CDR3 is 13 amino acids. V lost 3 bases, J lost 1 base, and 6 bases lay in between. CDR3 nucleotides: TGTGCCAGCAGCTTTGCACAGAACACTGAAGCTTTCTTT. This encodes CASSFAQNTEAFF.

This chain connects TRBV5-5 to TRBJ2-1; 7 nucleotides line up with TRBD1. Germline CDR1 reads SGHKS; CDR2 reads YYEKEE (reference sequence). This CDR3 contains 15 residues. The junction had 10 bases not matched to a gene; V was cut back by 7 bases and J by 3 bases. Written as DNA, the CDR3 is TGTGCCAGCGGTAACAGGGGCACCAACTACAATGAGCAGTTCTTC. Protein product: CASGNRGTNYNEQFF.

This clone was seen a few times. The CDR3 sequence: CASTLGTGLSYEQYF. The CDR3 DNA is TGCGCCAGCACCCTAGGGACAGGGCTAAGCTACGAGCAGTACTTC. The chain recombines TRBV5-1 with TRBJ2-7; 9 positions match TRBD1. Germline V gives CDR1 SGHRS, CDR2 YFSETQ. The CDR3 is made up of 15 amino acids. V lost 6 bases, J lost 3 bases, and 10 bases stayed unmatched.

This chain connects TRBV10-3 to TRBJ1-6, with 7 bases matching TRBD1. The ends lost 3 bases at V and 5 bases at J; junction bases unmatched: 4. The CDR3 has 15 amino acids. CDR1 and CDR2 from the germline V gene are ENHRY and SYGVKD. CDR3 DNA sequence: TGTGCCATCAGTGACAGGGGGGTTGATAATTCACCCCTCCACTTT. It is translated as CAISDRGVDNSPLHF.

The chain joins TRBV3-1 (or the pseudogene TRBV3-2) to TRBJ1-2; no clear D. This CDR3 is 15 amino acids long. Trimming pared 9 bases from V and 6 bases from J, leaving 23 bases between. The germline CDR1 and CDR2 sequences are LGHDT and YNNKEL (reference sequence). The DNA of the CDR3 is TGTGCCAGTACTCCACGTAGGAGATCCTTCGATGGCTACACCTTC. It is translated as CASTPRRRSFDGYTF.

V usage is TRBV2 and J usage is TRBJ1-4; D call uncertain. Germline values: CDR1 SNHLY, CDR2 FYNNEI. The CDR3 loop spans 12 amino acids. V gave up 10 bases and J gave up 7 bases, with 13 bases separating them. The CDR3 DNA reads TGTGCCACTTCGAATCTCGGTGAAAAACTGTTTTTT. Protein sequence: CATSNLGEKLFF.

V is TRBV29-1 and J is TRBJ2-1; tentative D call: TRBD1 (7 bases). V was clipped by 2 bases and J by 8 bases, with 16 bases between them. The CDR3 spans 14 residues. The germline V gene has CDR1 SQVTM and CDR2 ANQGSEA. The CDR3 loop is CSVEQGGSFDEQFF. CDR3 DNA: TGCAGCGTTGAACAGGGGGGCTCCTTCGATGAGCAGTTCTTC.

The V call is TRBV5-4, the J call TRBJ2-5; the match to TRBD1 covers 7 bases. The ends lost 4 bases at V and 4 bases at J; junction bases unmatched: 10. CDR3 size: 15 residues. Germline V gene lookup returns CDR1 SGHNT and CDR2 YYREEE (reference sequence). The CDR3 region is CASSRDRVFSETQYF. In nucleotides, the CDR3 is TGTGCCAGCAGCAGAGACAGGGTATTCTCAGAGACCCAGTACTTC.

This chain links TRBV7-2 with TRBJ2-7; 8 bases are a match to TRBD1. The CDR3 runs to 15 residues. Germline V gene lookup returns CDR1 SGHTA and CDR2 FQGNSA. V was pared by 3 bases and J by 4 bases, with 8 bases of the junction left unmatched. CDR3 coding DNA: TGTGCCAGCAGCTTTACCGGGACAGGATCATACGAGCAGTACTTC. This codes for CASSFTGTGSYEQYF.

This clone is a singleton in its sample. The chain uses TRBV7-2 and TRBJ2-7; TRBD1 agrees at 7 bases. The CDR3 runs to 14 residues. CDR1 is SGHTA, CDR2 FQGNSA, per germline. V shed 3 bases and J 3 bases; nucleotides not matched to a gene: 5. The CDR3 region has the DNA TGTGCCAGCAGCTTTCAAGGGGGCGACTACGAGCAGTACTTC. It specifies CASSFQGGDYEQYF.

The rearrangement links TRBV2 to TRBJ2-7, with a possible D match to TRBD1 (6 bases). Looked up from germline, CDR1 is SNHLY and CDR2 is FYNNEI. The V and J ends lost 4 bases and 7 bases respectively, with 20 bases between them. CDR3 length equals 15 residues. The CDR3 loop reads CASSAGTSRLYEQYF. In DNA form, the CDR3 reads TGTGCCAGCAGTGCCGGGACATCTCGACTGTATGAGCAGTACTTC.